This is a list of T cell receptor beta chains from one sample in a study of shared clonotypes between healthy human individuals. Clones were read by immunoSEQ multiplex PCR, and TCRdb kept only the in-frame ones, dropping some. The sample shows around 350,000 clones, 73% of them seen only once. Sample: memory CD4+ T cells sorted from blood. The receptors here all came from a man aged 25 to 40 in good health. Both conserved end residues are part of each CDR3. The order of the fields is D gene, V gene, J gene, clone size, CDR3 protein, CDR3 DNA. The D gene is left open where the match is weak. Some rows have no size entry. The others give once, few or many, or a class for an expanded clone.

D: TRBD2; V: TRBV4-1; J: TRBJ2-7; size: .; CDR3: CASSQEGRGSSYEQYF; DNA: TGCGCCAGCAGCCAAGAAGGGCGGGGGAGCTCCTACGAGCAGTACTTC
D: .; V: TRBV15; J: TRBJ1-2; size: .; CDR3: CATSSPTDLQGGYTF; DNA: TGTGCCACCAGCTCACCGACAGACCTCCAGGGAGGCTACACCTTC
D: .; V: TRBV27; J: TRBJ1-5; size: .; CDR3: CASSLLGQPQHF; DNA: TGTGCCAGCAGTTTACTGGGTCAGCCCCAGCATTTT
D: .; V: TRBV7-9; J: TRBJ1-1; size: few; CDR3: CASSLDRVNTEAFF; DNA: TGTGCCAGCAGCTTAGACAGGGTGAACACTGAAGCTTTCTTT
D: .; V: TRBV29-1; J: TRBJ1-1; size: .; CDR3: CSAGGLLNTEAFF; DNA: TGCAGCGCCGGAGGGTTGCTGAACACTGAAGCTTTCTTT
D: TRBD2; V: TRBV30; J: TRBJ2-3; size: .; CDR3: CAWRLASGRGDTQYF; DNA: TGTGCCTGGAGGCTTGCTAGCGGGAGGGGAGATACGCAGTATTTT
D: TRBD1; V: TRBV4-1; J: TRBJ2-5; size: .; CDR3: CASSLSDRLQETQYF; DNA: TGCGCCAGCAGCCTCTCGGACAGGCTTCAAGAGACCCAGTACTTC
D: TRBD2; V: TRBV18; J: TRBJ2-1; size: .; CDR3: CASYPLAGVNNEQFF; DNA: TGTGCCAGCTACCCCCTAGCGGGAGTTAACAATGAGCAGTTCTTC
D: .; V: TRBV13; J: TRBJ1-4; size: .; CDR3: CASSYRGAGEKLFF; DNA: TGTGCCAGCAGCTACCGGGGGGCAGGGGAAAAACTGTTTTTT
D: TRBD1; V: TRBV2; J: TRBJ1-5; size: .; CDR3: CASSDRGFLQPQHF; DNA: TGTGCCAGCAGTGACAGGGGGTTTTTGCAGCCCCAGCATTTT
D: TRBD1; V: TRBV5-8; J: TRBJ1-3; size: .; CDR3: CASSIQGPHGNTIYF; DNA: TGTGCCAGCAGCATACAGGGGCCCCATGGAAACACCATATATTTT
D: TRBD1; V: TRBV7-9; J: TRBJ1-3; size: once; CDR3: CASSNRTGRMAIYF; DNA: TGTGCCAGCAGCAACAGGACAGGGAGGATGGCCATATATTTT
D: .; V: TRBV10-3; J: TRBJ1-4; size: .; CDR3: CAISASYLPNEKLFF; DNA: TGTGCCATCAGTGCAAGCTATCTACCGAATGAAAAACTGTTTTTT
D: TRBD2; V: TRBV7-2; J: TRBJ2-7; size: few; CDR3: CASSPLAGGYEQYF; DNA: TGTGCCAGCAGCCCTTTAGCGGGAGGCTACGAGCAGTACTTC
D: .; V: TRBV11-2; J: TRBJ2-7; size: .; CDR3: CASSLDSDGGYEQYF; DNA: TGTGCCAGCAGCTTAGATTCGGACGGCGGCTACGAGCAGTACTTC
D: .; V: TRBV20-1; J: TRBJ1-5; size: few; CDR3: CSASEGQPQHF; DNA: TGCAGTGCTAGTGAGGGTCAGCCCCAGCATTTT
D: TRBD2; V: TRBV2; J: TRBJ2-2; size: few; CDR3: CASKGLVDTGELFF; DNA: TGTGCCAGCAAGGGACTAGTCGACACCGGGGAGCTGTTTTTT
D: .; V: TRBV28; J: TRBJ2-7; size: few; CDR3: CASRQMGSVNSYEQYF; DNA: TGTGCCAGCAGACAAATGGGGAGCGTAAACTCCTACGAGCAGTACTTC
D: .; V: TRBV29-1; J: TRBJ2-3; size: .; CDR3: CSVEGLIASSTDTQYF; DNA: TGCAGCGTTGAAGGCCTAATAGCTTCTAGCACAGATACGCAGTATTTT
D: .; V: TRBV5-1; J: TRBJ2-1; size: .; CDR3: CASTLDSTYNEQFF; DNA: TGCGCCAGCACCTTGGACTCAACCTACAATGAGCAGTTCTTC
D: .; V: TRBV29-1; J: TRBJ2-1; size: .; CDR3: CSVAEGGQDEQFF; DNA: TGCAGCGTTGCCGAGGGCGGTCAGGATGAGCAGTTCTTC
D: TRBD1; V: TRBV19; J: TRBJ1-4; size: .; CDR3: CASSGQGREKLFF; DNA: TGTGCCAGTAGCGGACAGGGTAGAGAAAAACTGTTTTTT
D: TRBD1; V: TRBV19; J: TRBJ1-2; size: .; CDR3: CASTQQGSGYTF; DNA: TGTGCCAGTACCCAACAGGGGTCTGGCTACACCTTC
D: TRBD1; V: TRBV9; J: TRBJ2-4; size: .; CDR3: CASSDSRTGGYIQYF; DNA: TGTGCCAGCAGCGACTCACGGACAGGGGGCTACATTCAGTACTTC
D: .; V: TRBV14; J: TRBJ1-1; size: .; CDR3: CASSQDQRGRNTEAFF; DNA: TGTGCCAGCAGCCAAGATCAAAGGGGCAGAAACACTGAAGCTTTCTTT
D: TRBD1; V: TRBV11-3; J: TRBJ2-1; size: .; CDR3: CASSKGAGNNEQFF; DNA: TGTGCCAGCAGCAAGGGGGCGGGTAACAATGAGCAGTTCTTC
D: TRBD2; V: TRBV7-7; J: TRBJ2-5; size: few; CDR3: CASSPGRLAGGGETQYF; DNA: TGTGCCAGCAGCCCCGGTCGGCTAGCGGGAGGGGGGGAGACCCAGTACTTC
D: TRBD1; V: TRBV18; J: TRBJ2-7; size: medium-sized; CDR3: CASSPSGQGFYEQYF; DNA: TGTGCCAGCTCACCCTCGGGACAGGGGTTCTACGAGCAGTACTTC
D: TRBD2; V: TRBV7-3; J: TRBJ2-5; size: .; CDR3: CASSLTAGVRETQYF; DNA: TGTGCCAGCAGCTTAACGGCGGGAGTACGAGAGACCCAGTACTTC
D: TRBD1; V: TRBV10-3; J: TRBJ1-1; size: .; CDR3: CAIRSGGIDTEAFF; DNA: TGTGCCATCAGGTCAGGGGGCATAGACACTGAAGCTTTCTTT
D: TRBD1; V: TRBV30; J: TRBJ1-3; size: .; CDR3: CAWSKRFPLTGYFSGNTIYF; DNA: TGTGCCTGGAGTAAACGCTTCCCCCTGACAGGGTACTTTTCTGGAAACACCATATATTTT
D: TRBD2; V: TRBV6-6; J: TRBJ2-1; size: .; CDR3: CASSYWGGEQFF; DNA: TGTGCCAGCAGTTACTGGGGGGGTGAGCAGTTCTTC
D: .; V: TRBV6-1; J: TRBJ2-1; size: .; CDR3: CASSWGSYNEQFF; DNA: TGTGCCAGCAGTTGGGGCTCTTACAATGAGCAGTTCTTC
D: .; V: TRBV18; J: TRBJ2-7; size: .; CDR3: CASSTSSYEQYF; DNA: TGTGCCAGCTCAACATCCTCCTACGAGCAGTACTTC
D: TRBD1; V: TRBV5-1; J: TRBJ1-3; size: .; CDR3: CASSSGQGNTIYF; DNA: TGCGCCAGCAGCTCGGGACAGGGAAACACCATATATTTT
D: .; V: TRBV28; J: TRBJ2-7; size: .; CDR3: CASSLWGEQYF; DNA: TGTGCCAGCAGCCTTTGGGGCGAGCAGTACTTC
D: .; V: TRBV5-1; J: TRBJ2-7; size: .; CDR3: CASSLSRDWYEQYF; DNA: TGCGCCAGCAGCTTGTCCCGGGACTGGTACGAGCAGTACTTC
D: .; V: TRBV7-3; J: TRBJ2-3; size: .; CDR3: CASSLFTADTQYF; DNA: TGTGCCAGCAGCTTATTTACCGCAGATACGCAGTATTTT
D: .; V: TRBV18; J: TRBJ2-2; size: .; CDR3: CASSVETGELFF; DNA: TGTGCCAGCTCCGTGGAGACCGGGGAGCTGTTTTTT
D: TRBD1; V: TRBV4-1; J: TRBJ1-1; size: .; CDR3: CASSQDTRTGRLGTEAFF; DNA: TGCGCCAGCAGCCAAGACACGAGGACAGGGAGGCTGGGCACTGAAGCTTTCTTT
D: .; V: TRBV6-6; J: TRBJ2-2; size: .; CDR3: CASSVNRMNTGELFF; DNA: TGTGCCAGCAGCGTTAACCGAATGAACACCGGGGAGCTGTTTTTT
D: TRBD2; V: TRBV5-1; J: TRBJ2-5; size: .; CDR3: CASSFLSGKVQETQYF; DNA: TGCGCCAGCAGCTTCCTCAGCGGGAAGGTCCAAGAGACCCAGTACTTC
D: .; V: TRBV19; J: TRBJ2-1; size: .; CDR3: CASSRQADNEQFF; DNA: TGTGCCAGTAGTCGACAAGCCGACAATGAGCAGTTCTTC
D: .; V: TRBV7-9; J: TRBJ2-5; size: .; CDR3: CASSFRNPETQYF; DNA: TGTGCCAGCAGCTTCAGGAACCCAGAGACCCAGTACTTC
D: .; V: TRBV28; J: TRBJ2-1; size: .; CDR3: CASSEWGIGVNEQFF; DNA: TGTGCCAGCAGTGAGTGGGGCATCGGGGTCAATGAGCAGTTCTTC
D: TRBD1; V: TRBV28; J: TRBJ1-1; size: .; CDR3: CASILWAGGTEAFF; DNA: TGTGCCAGCATCCTTTGGGCAGGGGGCACTGAAGCTTTCTTT
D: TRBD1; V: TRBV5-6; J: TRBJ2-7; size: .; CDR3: CASSSPLGQGYKHYEQYF; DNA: TGTGCCAGCAGCTCACCGTTAGGACAGGGTTATAAGCACTACGAGCAGTACTTC
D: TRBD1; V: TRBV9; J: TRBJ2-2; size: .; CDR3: CASSVQGAITGELFF; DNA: TGTGCCAGCAGCGTTCAGGGGGCTATCACCGGGGAGCTGTTTTTT
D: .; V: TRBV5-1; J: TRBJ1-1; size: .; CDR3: CASSSPTGLGEAFF; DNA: TGCGCCAGCAGCTCGCCGACCGGGCTGGGTGAAGCTTTCTTT
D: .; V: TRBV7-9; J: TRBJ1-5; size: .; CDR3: CASSLAGARDQPQHF; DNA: TGTGCCAGCAGCTTAGCCGGGGCGCGAGATCAGCCCCAGCATTTT
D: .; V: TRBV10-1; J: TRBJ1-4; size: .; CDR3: CASSESVPPKGKLFF; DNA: TGCGCCAGCAGTGAGTCTGTCCCTCCGAAAGGAAAACTGTTTTTT
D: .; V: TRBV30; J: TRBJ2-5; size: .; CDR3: CAWRDRGWETQYF; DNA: TGTGCCTGGAGGGATAGGGGGTGGGAGACCCAGTACTTC
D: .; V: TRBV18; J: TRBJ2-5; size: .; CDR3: CASSPSGWKTQYF; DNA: TGTGCCAGCTCACCGTCGGGGTGGAAGACCCAGTACTTC
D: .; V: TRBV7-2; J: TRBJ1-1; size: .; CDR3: CASSFETGRVNTEAFF; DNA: TGTGCCAGCAGCTTTGAGACGGGAAGGGTGAACACTGAAGCTTTCTTT
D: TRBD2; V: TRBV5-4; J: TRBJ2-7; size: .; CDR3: CASSSLAVPSEQYF; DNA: TGTGCCAGCAGCTCACTAGCGGTTCCGTCCGAGCAGTACTTC